Following are 2 T cell receptor beta chains from one sample sequenced in a study of regulatory T cells in long-lasting Graves disease. Time point specified: newly diagnosed GD, antithyroid drugs for less than 3 months. Extracted RNA from PBMCs served as the source of the TCR library. Building the TCR beta libraries relied on iRepertoire HTBI primers, and CDR3 regions underwent Arm-PCR. MiXCR, run by TCRdb on the multiplex PCR reads, gives a single entry per CDR3 protein. The sample has 400,000 to 650,000 distinct CDR3 sequences, 16% seen once. The same data also contributed to another study, on T cells in Graves' hyperthyroidism and ophthalmopathy.

The sequencing used peripheral blood mononuclear cells (PBMCs), collected at new diagnosis, from a patient treated with antithyroid drugs. The receptor set was obtained from a woman between 40 and 65 years old with Graves disease.

The gene calls are TRBV27 and TRBJ2-2, with 7 nucleotides matching TRBD1. This CDR3 contains 17 residues. The J segment lost 7 bases and the V segment lost 6 bases, leaving 17 bases of the junction unmatched. CDR1 and CDR2 from the germline V gene are MNHEY and SMNVEV (reference sequence). CDR3 DNA: TGTGCCAGCAGCCCCTTTGTTCTGACAGGGTCCGGCGGGGAGCTGTTTTTT. This gives the protein CASSPFVLTGSGGELFF.

This clonotype was seen a handful of times. The chain joins TRBV30 to TRBJ2-1; 9 bases line up with TRBD2. The V gene's germline CDR1 is GTSNPN and CDR2 SVGIG (reference sequence). The CDR3 consists of 15 residues. The V and J ends lost 3 bases and 4 bases, in that order; junction bases with no gene match: 7. CDR3 nucleotides: TGTGCCTGGAGCGCTGGGACTAGCCCTTACAATGAGCAGTTCTTC. Amino acids: CAWSAGTSPYNEQFF. The full variable domain, completed using reference TRBV30 and TRBJ2-1, is SQTIHQWPATLVQPVGSPLSLECTVEGTSNPNLYWYRQAAGRGLQLLFYSVGIGQISSEVPQNLSASRPQDRQFILSSKKLLLSDSGFYLCAWSAGTSPYNEQFFGPGTRLTVL.